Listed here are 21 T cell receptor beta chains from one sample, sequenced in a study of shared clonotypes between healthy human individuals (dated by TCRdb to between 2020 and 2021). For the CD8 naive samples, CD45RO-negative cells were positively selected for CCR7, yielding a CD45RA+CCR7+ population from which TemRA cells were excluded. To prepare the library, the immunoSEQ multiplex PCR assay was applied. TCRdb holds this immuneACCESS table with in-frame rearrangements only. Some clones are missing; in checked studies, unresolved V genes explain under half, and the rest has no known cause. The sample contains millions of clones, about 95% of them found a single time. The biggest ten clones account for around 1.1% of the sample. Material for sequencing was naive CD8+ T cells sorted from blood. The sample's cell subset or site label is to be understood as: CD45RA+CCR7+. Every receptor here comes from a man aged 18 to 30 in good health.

CDR3 sequence: CASGASERVETQYF. Here the CDR3 DNA reads TGTGCTAGTGGCGCAAGTGAGAGGGTTGAGACCCAGTACTTC. The genes are TRBV12-5 and TRBJ2-5; the D gene is possibly TRBD2 (5 bases). Trimming pared 6 bases from V and 5 bases from J, leaving 16 bases between. This CDR3 has 14 residues. Per germline, CDR1 LGHNT and CDR2 FRNRAP. The variable domain in full, with the rest retrieved from reference TRBV12-5 and TRBJ2-5, is DARVTQTPRHKVTEMGQEVTMRCQPILGHNTVFWYRQTMMQGLELLAYFRNRAPLDDSGMPKDRFSAEMPDATLATLKIQPSEPRDSAVYFCASGASERVETQYFGPGTRLLVL.

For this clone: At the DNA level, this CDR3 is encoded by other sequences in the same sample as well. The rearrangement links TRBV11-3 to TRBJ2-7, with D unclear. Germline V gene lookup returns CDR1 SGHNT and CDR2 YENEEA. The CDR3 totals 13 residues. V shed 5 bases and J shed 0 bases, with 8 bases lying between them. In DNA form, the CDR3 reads TGTGCCAGCAGCCTCGGGTCCTCCTACGAGCAGTACTTC. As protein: CASSLGSSYEQYF. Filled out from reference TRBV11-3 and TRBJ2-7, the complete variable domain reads EAGVVQSPRYKIIEKKQPVAFWCNPISGHNTLYWYLQNLGQGPELLIRYENEEAVDDSQLPKDRFSAERLKGVDSTLKIQPAELGDSAVYLCASSLGSSYEQYFGPGTRLTVT.

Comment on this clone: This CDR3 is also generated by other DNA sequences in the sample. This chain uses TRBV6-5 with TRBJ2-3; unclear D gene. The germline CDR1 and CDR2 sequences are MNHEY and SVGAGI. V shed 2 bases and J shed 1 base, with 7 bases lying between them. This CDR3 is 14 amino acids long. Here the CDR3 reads CASSYGEGTDTQYF. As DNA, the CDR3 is TGTGCCAGCAGTTACGGGGAAGGCACAGATACGCAGTATTTT.

Here the CDR3 reads CASSEGWGGELFF. In DNA form, the CDR3 reads TGCGCCAGCAGTGAGGGGTGGGGCGGGGAGCTGTTTTTT. The chain links TRBV10-1 to TRBJ2-2; D not resolved. Germline CDR1 and CDR2: WNHNN and SYGVQD (reference sequence). The CDR3 spans 13 residues. Trimming left V 2 bases short and J 7 bases short, with 8 bases between.

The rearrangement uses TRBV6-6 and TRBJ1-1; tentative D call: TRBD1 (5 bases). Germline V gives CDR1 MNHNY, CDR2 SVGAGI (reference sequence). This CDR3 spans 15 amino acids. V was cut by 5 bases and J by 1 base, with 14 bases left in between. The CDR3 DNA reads TGTGCCAGCAGTGCCCCGGGACGGTCGAACACTGAAGCTTTCTTT. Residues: CASSAPGRSNTEAFF.

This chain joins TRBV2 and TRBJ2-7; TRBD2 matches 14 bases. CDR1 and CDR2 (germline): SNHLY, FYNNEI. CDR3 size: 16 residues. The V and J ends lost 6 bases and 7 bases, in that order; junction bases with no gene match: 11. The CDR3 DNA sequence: TGTGCCAGCAGACGACTAGCGGGAGGGCCACCGGATGAGCAGTACTTC. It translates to CASRRLAGGPPDEQYF.

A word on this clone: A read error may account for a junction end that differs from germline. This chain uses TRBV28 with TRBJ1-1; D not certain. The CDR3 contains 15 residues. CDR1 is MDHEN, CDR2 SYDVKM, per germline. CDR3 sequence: CASSLVGSLAAEALF. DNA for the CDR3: TGTGCCAGCAGTTTGGTTGGTTCCCTAGCCGCTGAAGCTCTCTTT. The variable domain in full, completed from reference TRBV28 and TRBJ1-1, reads DVKVTQSSRYLVKRTGEKVFLECVQDMDHENMFWYRQDPGLGLRLIYFSYDVKMKEKGDIPEGYSVSREKKERFSLILESASTNQTSMYLCASSLVGSLAAEALFGQGTRLTVV.

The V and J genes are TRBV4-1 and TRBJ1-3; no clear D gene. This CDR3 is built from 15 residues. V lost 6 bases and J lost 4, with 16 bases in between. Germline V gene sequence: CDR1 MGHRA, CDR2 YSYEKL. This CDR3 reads CASSRESRSGNTIYF. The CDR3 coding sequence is TGCGCCAGCAGTCGAGAATCACGGTCCGGAAACACCATATATTTT.

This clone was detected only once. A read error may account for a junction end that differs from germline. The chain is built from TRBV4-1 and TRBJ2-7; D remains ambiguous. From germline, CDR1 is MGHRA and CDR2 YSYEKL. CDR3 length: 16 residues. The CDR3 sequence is CASSQDNSLLSSEQYF. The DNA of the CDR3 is TGCGCCAGCAGCCAAGACAACAGCCTTCTTTCCTCCGAGCAGTACTTC.

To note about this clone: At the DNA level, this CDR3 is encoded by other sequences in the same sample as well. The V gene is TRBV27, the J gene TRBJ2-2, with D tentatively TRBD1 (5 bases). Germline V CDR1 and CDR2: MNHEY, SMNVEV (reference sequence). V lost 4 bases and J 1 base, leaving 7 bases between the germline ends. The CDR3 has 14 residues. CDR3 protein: CASSSGQNTGELFF. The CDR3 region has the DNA TGTGCCAGCAGTTCTGGACAGAACACCGGGGAGCTGTTTTTT.

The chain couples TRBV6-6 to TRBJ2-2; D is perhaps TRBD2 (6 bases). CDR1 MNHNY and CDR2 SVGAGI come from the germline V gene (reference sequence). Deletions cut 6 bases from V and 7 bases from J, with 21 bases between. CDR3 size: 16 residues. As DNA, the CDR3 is TGTGCCAGCAGCTGGATGCCCGGGACTCAGGGCGGGGAGCTGTTTTTT. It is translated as CASSWMPGTQGGELFF.

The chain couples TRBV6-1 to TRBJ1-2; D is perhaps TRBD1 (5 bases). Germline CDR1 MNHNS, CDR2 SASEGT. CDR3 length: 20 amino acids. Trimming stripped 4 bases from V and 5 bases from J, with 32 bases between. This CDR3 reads CASSAHPGAPWSGNLYGYTF. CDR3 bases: TGTGCCAGCAGTGCCCATCCTGGGGCGCCCTGGTCAGGGAACTTATATGGCTACACCTTC.

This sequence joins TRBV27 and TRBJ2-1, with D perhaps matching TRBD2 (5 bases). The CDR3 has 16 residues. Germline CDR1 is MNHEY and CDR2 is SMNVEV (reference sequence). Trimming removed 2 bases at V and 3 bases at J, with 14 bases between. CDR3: CASSLLAGRIYNEQFF. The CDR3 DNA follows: TGTGCCAGCAGTTTACTAGCCGGACGGATCTACAATGAGCAGTTCTTC.

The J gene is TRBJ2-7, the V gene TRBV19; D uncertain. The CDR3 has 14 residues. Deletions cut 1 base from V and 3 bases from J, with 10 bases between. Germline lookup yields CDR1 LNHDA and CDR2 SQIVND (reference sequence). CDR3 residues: CASSIGSIGYEQYF. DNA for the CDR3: TGTGCCAGTAGTATAGGTTCGATAGGCTACGAGCAGTACTTC. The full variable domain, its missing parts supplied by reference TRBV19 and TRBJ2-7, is DGGITQSPKYLFRKEGQNVTLSCEQNLNHDAMYWYRQDPGQGLRLIYYSQIVNDFQKGDIAEGYSVSREKKESFPLTVTSAQKNPTAFYLCASSIGSIGYEQYFGPGTRLTVT.

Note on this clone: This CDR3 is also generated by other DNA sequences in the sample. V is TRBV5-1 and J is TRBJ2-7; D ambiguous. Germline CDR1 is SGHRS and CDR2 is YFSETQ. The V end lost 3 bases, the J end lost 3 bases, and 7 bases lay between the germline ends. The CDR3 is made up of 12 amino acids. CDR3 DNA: TGCGCCAGCAGCTCGGCAGGCTACGAGCAGTACTTC. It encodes CASSSAGYEQYF.

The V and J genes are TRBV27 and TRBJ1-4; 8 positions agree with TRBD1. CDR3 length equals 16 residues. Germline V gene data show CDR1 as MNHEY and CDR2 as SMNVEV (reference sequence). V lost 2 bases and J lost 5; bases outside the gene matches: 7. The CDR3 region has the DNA TGTGCCAGCAGTTTAGGGACAGGCTCCTTGAATGAAAAACTGTTTTTT. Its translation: CASSLGTGSLNEKLFF.

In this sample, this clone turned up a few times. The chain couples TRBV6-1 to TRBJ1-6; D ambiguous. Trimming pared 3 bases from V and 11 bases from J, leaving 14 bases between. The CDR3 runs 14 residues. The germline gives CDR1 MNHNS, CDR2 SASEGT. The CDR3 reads CASSEGWERTPLHF. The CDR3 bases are TGTGCCAGCAGTGAGGGGTGGGAAAGGACACCCCTCCACTTT.

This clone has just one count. The CDR3 nucleotides are TGTGCCAGCAGCCCCGGGAGCACAGGGGGGGCCTACGAGCAGTACTTC. The encoded protein is CASSPGSTGGAYEQYF. V gene TRBV7-9 combines with J gene TRBJ2-7, with D tentatively TRBD1 (8 bases). The CDR3 contains 16 residues. V was trimmed by 5 bases and J by 2 bases, leaving 19 bases between them. CDR1 is SEHNR, CDR2 FQNEAQ, per germline (reference sequence).

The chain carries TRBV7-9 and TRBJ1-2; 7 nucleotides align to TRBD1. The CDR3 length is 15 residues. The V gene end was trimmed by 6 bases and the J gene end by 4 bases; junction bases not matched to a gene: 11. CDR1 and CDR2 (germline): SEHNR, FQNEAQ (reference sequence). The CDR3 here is CASRQTGQDRYGYTF. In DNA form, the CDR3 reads TGTGCCAGCAGGCAAACCGGACAGGACCGCTATGGCTACACCTTC.

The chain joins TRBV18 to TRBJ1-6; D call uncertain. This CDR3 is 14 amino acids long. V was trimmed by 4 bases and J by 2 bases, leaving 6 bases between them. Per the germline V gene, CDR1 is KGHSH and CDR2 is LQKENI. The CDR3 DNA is TGTGCCAGCTCACGTGACACCTATAATTCACCCCTCCACTTT. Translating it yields CASSRDTYNSPLHF.

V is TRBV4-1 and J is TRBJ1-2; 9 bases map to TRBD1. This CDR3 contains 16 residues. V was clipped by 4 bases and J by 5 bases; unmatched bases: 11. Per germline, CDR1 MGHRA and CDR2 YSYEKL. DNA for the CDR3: TGCGCCAGCAGCCCCCTGGGGGACAGGGCGCAGTATGGCTACACCTTC. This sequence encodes CASSPLGDRAQYGYTF.